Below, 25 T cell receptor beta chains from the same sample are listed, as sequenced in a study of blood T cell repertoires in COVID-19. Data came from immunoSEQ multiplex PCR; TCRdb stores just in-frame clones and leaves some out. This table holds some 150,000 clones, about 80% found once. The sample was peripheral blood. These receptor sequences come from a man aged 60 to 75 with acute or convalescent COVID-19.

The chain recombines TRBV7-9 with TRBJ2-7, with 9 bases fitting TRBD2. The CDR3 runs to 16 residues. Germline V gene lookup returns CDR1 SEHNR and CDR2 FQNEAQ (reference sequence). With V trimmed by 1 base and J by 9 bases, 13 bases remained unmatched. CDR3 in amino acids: CASSLGQGLAQGRQYF. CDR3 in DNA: TGTGCCAGCAGCTTAGGGCAGGGACTAGCTCAAGGAAGGCAGTACTTC.

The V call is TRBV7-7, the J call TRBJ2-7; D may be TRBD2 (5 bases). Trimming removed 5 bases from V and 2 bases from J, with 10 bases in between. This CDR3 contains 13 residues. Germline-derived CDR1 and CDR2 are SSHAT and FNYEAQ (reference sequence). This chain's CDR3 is CASSPGSTYEQYF. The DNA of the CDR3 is TGTGCCAGCAGCCCTGGGAGTACCTACGAGCAGTACTTC.

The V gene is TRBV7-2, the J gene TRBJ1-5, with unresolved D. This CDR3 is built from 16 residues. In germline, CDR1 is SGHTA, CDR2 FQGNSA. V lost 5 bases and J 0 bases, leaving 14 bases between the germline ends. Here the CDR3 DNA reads TGTGCCAGCAGCCCCTTGTGGGCTGATAGCAATCAGCCCCAGCATTTT. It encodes CASSPLWADSNQPQHF.

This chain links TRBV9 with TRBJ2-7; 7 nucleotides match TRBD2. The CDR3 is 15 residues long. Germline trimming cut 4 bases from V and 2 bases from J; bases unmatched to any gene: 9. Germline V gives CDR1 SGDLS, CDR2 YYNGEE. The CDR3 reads CASSPKVAGPYEQYF. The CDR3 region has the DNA TGTGCCAGCAGCCCCAAGGTAGCGGGCCCCTACGAGCAGTACTTC.

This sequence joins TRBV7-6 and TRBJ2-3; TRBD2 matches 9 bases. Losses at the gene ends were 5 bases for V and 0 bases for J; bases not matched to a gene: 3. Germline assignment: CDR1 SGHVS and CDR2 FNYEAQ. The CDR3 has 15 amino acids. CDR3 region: CASSTAGGSTDTQYF. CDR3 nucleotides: TGTGCCAGCAGCACAGCGGGGGGTAGCACAGATACGCAGTATTTT.

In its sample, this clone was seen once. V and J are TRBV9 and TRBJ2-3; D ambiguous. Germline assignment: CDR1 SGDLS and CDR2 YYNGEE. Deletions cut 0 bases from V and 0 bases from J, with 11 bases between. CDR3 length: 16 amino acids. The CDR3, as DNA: TGTGCCAGCAGCGTAGGATCCGACTCAAGCACAGATACGCAGTATTTT. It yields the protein CASSVGSDSSTDTQYF. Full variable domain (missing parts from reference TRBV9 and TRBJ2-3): DSGVTQTPKHLITATGQRVTLRCSPRSGDLSVYWYQQSLDQGLQFLIQYYNGEERAKGNILERFSAQQFPDLHSELNLSSLELGDSALYFCASSVGSDSSTDTQYFGPGTRLTVL.

The CDR3 here is CASDRDEAFF. CDR3 sequence (DNA): TGTGCCAGCGACCGGGATGAAGCTTTCTTT. The chain is built from TRBV2 and TRBJ1-1, with D hard to call. The V end lost 8 bases, the J end lost 7 bases, and 8 bases lay between the germline ends. The CDR3 is made up of 10 amino acids. Germline-derived CDR1 and CDR2 are SNHLY and FYNNEI.

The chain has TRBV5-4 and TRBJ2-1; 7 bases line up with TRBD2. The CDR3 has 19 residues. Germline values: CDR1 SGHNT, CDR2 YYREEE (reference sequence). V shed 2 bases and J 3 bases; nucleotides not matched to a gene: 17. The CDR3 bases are TGTGCCAGCAGCTTTGCCTGGGAGGGGTCTAGCGGCTTCTACAATGAGCAGTTCTTC. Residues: CASSFAWEGSSGFYNEQFF.

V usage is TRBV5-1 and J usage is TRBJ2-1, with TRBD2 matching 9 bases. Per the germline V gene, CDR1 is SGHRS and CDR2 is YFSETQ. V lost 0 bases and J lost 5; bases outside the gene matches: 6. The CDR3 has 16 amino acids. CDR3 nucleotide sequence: TGCGCCAGCAGCTTGGACAGCGGGAGGACAAACAATGAGCAGTTCTTC. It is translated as CASSLDSGRTNNEQFF.

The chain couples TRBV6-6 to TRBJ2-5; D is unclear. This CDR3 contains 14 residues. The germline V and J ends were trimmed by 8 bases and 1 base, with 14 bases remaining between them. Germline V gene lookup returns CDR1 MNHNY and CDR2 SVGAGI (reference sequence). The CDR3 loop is CASSTPAAQETQYF. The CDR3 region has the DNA TGTGCCAGCTCAACTCCTGCGGCCCAAGAGACCCAGTACTTC.

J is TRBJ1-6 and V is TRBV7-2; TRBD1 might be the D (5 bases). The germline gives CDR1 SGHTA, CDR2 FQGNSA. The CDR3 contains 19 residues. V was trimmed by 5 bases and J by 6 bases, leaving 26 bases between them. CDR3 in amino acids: CASSPRARGRRVGNSPLHF. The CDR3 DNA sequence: TGTGCCAGCAGCCCCCGGGCAAGGGGTCGGAGGGTCGGTAATTCACCCCTCCACTTT.

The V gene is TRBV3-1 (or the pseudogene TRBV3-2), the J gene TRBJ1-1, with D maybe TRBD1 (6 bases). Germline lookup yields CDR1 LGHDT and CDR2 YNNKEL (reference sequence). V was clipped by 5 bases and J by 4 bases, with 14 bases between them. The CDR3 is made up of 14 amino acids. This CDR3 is CASSSQGRSTEAFF. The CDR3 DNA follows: TGTGCCAGCAGCTCACAGGGCCGTTCCACTGAAGCTTTCTTT.

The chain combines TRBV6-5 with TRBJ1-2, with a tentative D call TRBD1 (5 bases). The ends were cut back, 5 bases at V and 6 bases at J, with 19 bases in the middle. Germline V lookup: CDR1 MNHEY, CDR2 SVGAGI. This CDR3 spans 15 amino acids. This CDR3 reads CASSPKGSGGDGYTF. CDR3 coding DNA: TGTGCCAGCAGTCCCAAGGGGTCGGGAGGCGATGGCTACACCTTC.

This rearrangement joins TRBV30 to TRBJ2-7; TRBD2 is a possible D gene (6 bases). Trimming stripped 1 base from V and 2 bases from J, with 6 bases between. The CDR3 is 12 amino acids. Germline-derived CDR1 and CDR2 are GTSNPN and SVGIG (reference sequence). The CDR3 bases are TGTGCCTGGAGTGGCGGGGCCTACGAGCAGTACTTC. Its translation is CAWSGGAYEQYF.

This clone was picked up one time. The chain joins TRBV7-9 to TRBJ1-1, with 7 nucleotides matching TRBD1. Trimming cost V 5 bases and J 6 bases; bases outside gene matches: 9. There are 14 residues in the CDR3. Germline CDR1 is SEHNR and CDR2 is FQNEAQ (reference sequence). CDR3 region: CASSDAQGKAEAFF. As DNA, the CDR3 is TGTGCCAGCAGCGACGCACAGGGGAAGGCTGAAGCTTTCTTT.

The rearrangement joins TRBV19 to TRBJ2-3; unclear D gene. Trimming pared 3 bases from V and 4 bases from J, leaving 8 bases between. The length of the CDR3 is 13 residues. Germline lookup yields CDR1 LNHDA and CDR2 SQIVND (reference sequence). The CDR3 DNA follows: TGTGCCAGTAGTATTGGCGGTCCAGATACGCAGTATTTT. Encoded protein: CASSIGGPDTQYF.

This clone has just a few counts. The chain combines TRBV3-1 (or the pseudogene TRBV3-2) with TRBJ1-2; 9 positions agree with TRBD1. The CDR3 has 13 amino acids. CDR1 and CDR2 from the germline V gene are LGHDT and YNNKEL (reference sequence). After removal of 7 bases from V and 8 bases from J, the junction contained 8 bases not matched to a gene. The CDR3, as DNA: TGTGCCAGCATAGTACAGGGGGCGGAAGGCTACACCTTC. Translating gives CASIVQGAEGYTF.

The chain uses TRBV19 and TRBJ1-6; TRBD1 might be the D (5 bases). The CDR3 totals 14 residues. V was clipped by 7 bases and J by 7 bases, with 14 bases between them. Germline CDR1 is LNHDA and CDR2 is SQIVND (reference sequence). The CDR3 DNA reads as TGTGCCAGTACCCCAGGGCAGGAAAATTCACCCCTCCACTTT. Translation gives CASTPGQENSPLHF. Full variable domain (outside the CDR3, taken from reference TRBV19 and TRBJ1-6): DGGITQSPKYLFRKEGQNVTLSCEQNLNHDAMYWYRQDPGQGLRLIYYSQIVNDFQKGDIAEGYSVSREKKESFPLTVTSAQKNPTAFYLCASTPGQENSPLHFGNGTRLTVT.

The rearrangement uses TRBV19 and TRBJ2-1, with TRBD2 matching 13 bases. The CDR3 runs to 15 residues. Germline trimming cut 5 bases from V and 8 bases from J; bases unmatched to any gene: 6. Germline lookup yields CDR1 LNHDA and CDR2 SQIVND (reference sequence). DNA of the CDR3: TGTGCCAGTAGTCCGACTAGCGGGAGGTACCATGAGCAGTTCTTC. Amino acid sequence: CASSPTSGRYHEQFF.

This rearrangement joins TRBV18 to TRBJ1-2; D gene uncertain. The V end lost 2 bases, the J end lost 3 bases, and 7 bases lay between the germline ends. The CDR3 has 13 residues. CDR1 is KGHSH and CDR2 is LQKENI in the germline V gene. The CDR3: CASSPERDYGYTF. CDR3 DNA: TGTGCCAGCTCACCAGAGAGGGACTATGGCTACACCTTC.

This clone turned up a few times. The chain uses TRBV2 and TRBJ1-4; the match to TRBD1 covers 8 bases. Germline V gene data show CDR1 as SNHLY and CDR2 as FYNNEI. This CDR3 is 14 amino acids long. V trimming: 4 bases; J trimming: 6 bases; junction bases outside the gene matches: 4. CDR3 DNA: TGTGCCAGCAGTGGACGGACAGGGTATGAAAAACTGTTTTTT. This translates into CASSGRTGYEKLFF.

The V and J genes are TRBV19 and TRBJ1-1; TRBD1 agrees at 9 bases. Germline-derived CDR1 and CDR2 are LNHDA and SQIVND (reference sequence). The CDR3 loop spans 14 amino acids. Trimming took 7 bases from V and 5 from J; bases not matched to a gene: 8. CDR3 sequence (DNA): TGTGCCAGTACCGCTAACAGGGGGCGTACTGAAGCTTTCTTT. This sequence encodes CASTANRGRTEAFF.

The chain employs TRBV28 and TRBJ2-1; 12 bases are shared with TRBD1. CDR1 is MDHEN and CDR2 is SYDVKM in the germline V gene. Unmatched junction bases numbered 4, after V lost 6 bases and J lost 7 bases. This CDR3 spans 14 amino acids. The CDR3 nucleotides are TGTGCCAGCAGGGGGACAGGGGGCGAAAATGAGCAGTTCTTC. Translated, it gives CASRGTGGENEQFF.

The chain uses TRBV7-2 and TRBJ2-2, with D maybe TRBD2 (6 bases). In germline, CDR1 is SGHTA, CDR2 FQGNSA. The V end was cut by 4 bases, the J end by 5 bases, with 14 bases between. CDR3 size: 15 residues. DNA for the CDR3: TGTGCCAGCAGCTCCACTAGCTTTGGGACCGGGGAGCTGTTTTTT. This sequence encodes CASSSTSFGTGELFF.

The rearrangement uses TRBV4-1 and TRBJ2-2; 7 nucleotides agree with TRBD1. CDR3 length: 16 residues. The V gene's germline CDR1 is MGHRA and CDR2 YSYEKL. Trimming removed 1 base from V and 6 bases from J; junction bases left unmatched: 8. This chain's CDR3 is CASSQAETGWAGELFF. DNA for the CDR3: TGCGCCAGCAGCCAAGCGGAGACAGGGTGGGCCGGGGAGCTGTTTTTT.